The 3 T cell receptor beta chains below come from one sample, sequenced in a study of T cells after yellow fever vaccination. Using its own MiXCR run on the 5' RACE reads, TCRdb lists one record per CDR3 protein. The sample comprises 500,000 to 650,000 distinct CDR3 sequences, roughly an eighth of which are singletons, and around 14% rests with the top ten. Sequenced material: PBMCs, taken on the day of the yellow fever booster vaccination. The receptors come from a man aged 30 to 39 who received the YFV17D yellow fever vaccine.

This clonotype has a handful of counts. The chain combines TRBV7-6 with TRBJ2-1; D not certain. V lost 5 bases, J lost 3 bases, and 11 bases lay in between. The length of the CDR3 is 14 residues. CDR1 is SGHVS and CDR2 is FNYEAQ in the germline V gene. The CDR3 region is CASSQPALYNEQFF. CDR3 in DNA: TGTGCCAGCAGCCAACCCGCCCTCTACAATGAGCAGTTCTTC.

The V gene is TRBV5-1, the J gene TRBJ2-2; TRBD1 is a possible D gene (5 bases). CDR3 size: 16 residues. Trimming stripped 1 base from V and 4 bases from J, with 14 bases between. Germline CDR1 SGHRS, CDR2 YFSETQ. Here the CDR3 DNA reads TGCGCCAGCAGCTTGATCTTTGGGGCCGTCACCGGGGAGCTGTTTTTT. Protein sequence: CASSLIFGAVTGELFF. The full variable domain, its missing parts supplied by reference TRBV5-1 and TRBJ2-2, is KAGVTQTPRYLIKTRGQQVTLSCSPISGHRSVSWYQQTPGQGLQFLFEYFSETQRNKGNFPGRFSGRQFSNSRSEMNVSTLELGDSALYLCASSLIFGAVTGELFFGEGSRLTVL.

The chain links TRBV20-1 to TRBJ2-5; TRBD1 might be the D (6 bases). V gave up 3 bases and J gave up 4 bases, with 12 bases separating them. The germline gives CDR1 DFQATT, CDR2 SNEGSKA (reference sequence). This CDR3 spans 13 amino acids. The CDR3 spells CSARTRDIETQYF. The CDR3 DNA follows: TGCAGTGCTAGGACCCGGGACATAGAGACCCAGTACTTC.